The 26 T cell receptor beta chains below come from one sample, sequenced in a study of T cells in Graves' hyperthyroidism and ophthalmopathy (dated by TCRdb to the late 2010s). Libraries were constructed by multiplex PCR. Sequencer: Illumina HiSeq 2000. Amplification of TCR beta CDR3 regions was carried out from RNA transcripts. For the first round of RT-PCR on the TCR CDR3, the HTBI primer set was used together with the Qiagen OneStep RT-PCR kit. TCRdb reran the public reads through fastp at Q25 and MiXCR, keeping productive beta chains. Identical CDR3 proteins give one entry, which carries the most common genes and DNA. Counted in this sample were around 760,000 distinct CDR3 sequences; just over 35% of them appeared once. Of the sample, roughly 31% is held by the ten largest clones. Sequencing input: blood. These receptors all come from a woman in her thirties or forties with Graves' hyperthyroidism.

Turning to this clonotype: One end of the junction is discordant with germline, which a read error may explain. The chain has TRBV7-2 and TRBJ1-4; D is possibly TRBD1 (5 bases). From germline, CDR1 is SGHTA and CDR2 FQGNSA. CDR3 length equals 14 residues. The CDR3 protein is CASSLGAFNEKLFF. CDR3 nucleotide sequence: TGTGCCAGCAGTTTAGGGGCCTTTAATGAAAAACTGTTTTTT.

This clonotype was counted many times. The V gene is TRBV7-2, the J gene TRBJ1-6, with no clear D. Germline CDR1 reads SGHTA; CDR2 reads FQGNSA. The germline V and J ends were trimmed by 2 bases and 10 bases, with 18 bases remaining between them. The CDR3 sequence is 16 residues long. The DNA for the CDR3 is TGTGCCAGCAGCTTACGCACGGCTGTTTGGAAGTCACCCCTCCACTTT. Protein: CASSLRTAVWKSPLHF. Full variable domain (remainder filled in from reference TRBV7-2 and TRBJ1-6): GAGVSQSPSNKVTEKGKDVELRCDPISGHTALYWYRQSLGQGLEFLIYFQGNSAPDKSGLPSDRFSAERTGGSVSTLTIQRTQQEDSAVYLCASSLRTAVWKSPLHFGNGTRLTVT.

The sample holds many counts of this clonotype. The gene calls are TRBV11-2 and TRBJ2-5; 9 positions match TRBD1. Trimming removed 5 bases from V and 3 bases from J; junction bases left unmatched: 4. Germline CDR1 and CDR2: SGHAT and FQNNGV. This CDR3 comprises 14 residues. In DNA, the CDR3 is TGTGCCAGCAGCCCACGGACAGGGGAAGAGACCCAGTACTTC. It yields the protein CASSPRTGEETQYF.

The chain employs TRBV20-1 and TRBJ1-6; no definite D call. V lost 2 bases and J lost 5, with 7 bases in between. CDR1 is DFQATT and CDR2 is SNEGSKA in the germline V gene (reference sequence). The CDR3 is made up of 13 amino acids. CDR3 nucleotides: TGCAGTGCTAGACAGCGGGATAATTCACCCCTCCACTTT. Protein sequence: CSARQRDNSPLHF.

The chain joins TRBV2 to TRBJ2-5; D ambiguous. The CDR3 sequence is 14 residues long. V was trimmed by 6 bases and J by 5 bases, leaving 16 bases between them. Per the germline V gene, CDR1 is SNHLY and CDR2 is FYNNEI. This CDR3 is CASSQDRGAETQYF. The CDR3 nucleotides are TGTGCCAGCAGCCAAGATCGAGGTGCGGAGACCCAGTACTTC.

This clonotype was counted many times. V and J are TRBV19 and TRBJ2-7; a weak D match, TRBD2 (5 bases). The CDR3 runs to 13 residues. Per the germline V gene, CDR1 is LNHDA and CDR2 is SQIVND (reference sequence). Trimming removed 3 bases from V and 5 bases from J, with 11 bases in between. In nucleotides, the CDR3 is TGTGCCAGTAGTATCCGAGCGGTCAACGAGCAGTACTTC. It specifies CASSIRAVNEQYF.

J is TRBJ1-1 and V is TRBV7-9; 9 bases are shared with TRBD1. V shed 5 bases and J 1 base; nucleotides not matched to a gene: 5. Germline loops: CDR1 SEHNR, CDR2 FQNEAQ (reference sequence). This CDR3 has 15 residues. The CDR3 reads CASSRGGQGNTEAFF. For the CDR3, the DNA is TGTGCCAGCAGCCGAGGGGGACAGGGGAACACTGAAGCTTTCTTT.

This clonotype was recorded many times. The genes are TRBV7-2 and TRBJ2-6; perhaps TRBD1 as D (6 bases). Germline CDR1 is SGHTA and CDR2 is FQGNSA. Trimming removed 5 bases from V and 2 bases from J, with 10 bases in between. CDR3 length: 15 residues. Here the CDR3 DNA reads TGTGCCAGCAGCCAAGACAGGACTGGGGCCAACGTCCTGACTTTC. The encoded protein is CASSQDRTGANVLTF.

This clonotype was counted a few times. The chain couples TRBV5-8 to TRBJ2-7; 9 bases align to TRBD2. In germline, CDR1 is SGHTS, CDR2 YDEGEE. V lost 4 bases to trimming and J lost 4 bases; unmatched junction nucleotides: 9. The CDR3 sequence is 15 residues long. The CDR3: CASSPSGLAAYEQYF. As DNA, the CDR3 is TGTGCCAGCAGCCCGTCGGGACTAGCTGCATACGAGCAGTACTTC.

There are many counts of this clonotype. A junction boundary mismatches the germline segment, possibly from a read error. The genes are TRBV7-9 and TRBJ1-6; a weak D match, TRBD1 (6 bases). This CDR3 contains 13 residues. Germline values: CDR1 SEHNR, CDR2 FQNEAQ (reference sequence). This CDR3 is CASSLAGDSPLHF. Written as DNA, the CDR3 is TGTGCCAGCAGCCTAGCAGGGGATTCACCCCTCCACTTT.

This clonotype was observed at least ten times. The genes are TRBV7-2 and TRBJ1-2; 7 nucleotides align to TRBD1. Germline CDR1 and CDR2: SGHTA and FQGNSA. Losses at the gene ends were 2 bases for V and 4 bases for J; bases not matched to a gene: 10. The CDR3 totals 16 residues. The CDR3 spells CASSLSDREPVYGYTF. In DNA form, the CDR3 reads TGTGCCAGCAGCTTATCTGACAGGGAGCCCGTCTATGGCTACACCTTC.

This clonotype has a handful of counts. The chain has TRBV6-5 and TRBJ2-7; 7 bases are shared with TRBD1. This CDR3 comprises 15 residues. Germline CDR1 reads MNHEY; CDR2 reads SVGAGI. V shed 2 bases, J shed 3 bases, and the junction held 7 bases outside the gene matches. CDR3 bases: TGTGCCAGCAGTTACAGCGGACAGGCTATCTACGAGCAGTACTTC. Translation gives CASSYSGQAIYEQYF.

This clonotype showed up just a few times. The chain has TRBV2 and TRBJ2-7; D gene uncertain. Trimming shortened V by 7 bases and J by 6 bases, and 10 bases separated the two germline ends. The germline gives CDR1 SNHLY, CDR2 FYNNEI. The CDR3 totals 11 residues. The DNA for the CDR3 is TGTGCCAGCATGGGCCACAGCGAGCAGTACTTC. Protein sequence: CASMGHSEQYF.

This clonotype occurred many times. This chain connects TRBV28 to TRBJ1-2; D possibly corresponds to TRBD1 (6 bases). Germline V gene data show CDR1 as MDHEN and CDR2 as SYDVKM. The CDR3 runs to 11 residues. V was clipped by 5 bases and J by 6 bases, with 7 bases between them. As DNA, the CDR3 is TGTGCCAGCAGTAGACAGGATGGCTACACCTTC. It codes for CASSRQDGYTF.

This clonotype showed up just a few times. V is TRBV5-1 and J is TRBJ1-2; D gene uncertain. CDR3 length: 14 residues. V lost 6 bases to trimming and J lost 3 bases, with 15 bases between them. Germline V lookup: CDR1 SGHRS, CDR2 YFSETQ. CDR3 residues: CASNRDQDDYGYTF. The CDR3 bases are TGCGCCAGCAACAGAGACCAGGATGACTATGGCTACACCTTC.

The V call is TRBV12-3 or TRBV12-4, the J call TRBJ1-1; TRBD1 agrees at 8 bases. V shed 3 bases, J shed 6 bases, and the junction held 12 bases outside the gene matches. This CDR3 contains 16 residues. The CDR3, as DNA: TGTGCCAGCAGTTTTTCCGGGCAGGGGGCGAGGGCTGAAGCTTTCTTT. Amino acid sequence: CASSFSGQGARAEAFF.

V usage is TRBV7-6 and J usage is TRBJ1-2; D gene uncertain. V dropped 5 bases and J dropped 0 bases, with 16 bases sitting between them. Germline V gene data show CDR1 as SGHVS and CDR2 as FNYEAQ. This CDR3 has 16 amino acids. This CDR3 reads CASSRSPGGTNYGYTF. The CDR3 region has the DNA TGTGCCAGCAGCCGCTCCCCCGGCGGTACTAACTATGGCTACACCTTC.

This clonotype has just a few counts. A much larger clonotype is one base distant, so this may be a read error. The V call is TRBV25-1, the J call TRBJ2-7; 7 bases are a match to TRBD1. The CDR3 is 14 residues long. Germline CDR1 reads MGHDK; CDR2 reads SYGVNS. After removal of 4 bases from V and 4 bases from J, the junction contained 7 bases not matched to a gene. The CDR3 coding sequence is TGTGCCAGCAGTGGATATGGGACAGAGTACGAGCAGTACTTC. Translating gives CASSGYGTEYEQYF.

This sequence joins TRBV20-1 and TRBJ2-5, with 9 positions matching TRBD1. CDR1 is DFQATT and CDR2 is SNEGSKA in the germline V gene (reference sequence). CDR3 length: 12 residues. The CDR3 DNA follows: TGCAGCTTGGGGACAGGGTGGGAGACCCAGTACTTC. It is translated as CSLGTGWETQYF.

This clonotype was counted many times. V is TRBV6-6 and J is TRBJ2-5; 8 bases match TRBD1. V shed 1 base, J shed 0 bases, and the junction held 1 base outside the gene matches. Germline lookup yields CDR1 MNHNY and CDR2 SVGAGI (reference sequence). This CDR3 spans 15 amino acids. The CDR3 loop is CASSYWDRNQETQYF. Here the CDR3 DNA reads TGTGCCAGCAGTTACTGGGACAGGAACCAAGAGACCCAGTACTTC.

The count of this clonotype is one. The chain carries TRBV6-1 and TRBJ1-1; D is undetermined. Trimming removed 6 bases at V and 0 bases at J, with 11 bases between. The CDR3 is made up of 14 amino acids. The germline V gene has CDR1 MNHNS and CDR2 SASEGT. The DNA of the CDR3 is TGTGCCAGCAGACTCTACGAGGTGAACACTGAAGCTTTCTTT. Translating it yields CASRLYEVNTEAFF.

The CDR3 region has the DNA TGTGCCAGCAGACGCGGGGAAACCGGGGAGCTGTTTTTT. Translated: CASRRGETGELFF. V is TRBV9 and J is TRBJ2-2, with a weak D call TRBD2 (6 bases). This CDR3 comprises 13 residues. Germline-derived CDR1 and CDR2 are SGDLS and YYNGEE. Trimming cost V 5 bases and J 5 bases, with 10 bases left between them. The complete variable domain, with remaining parts taken from reference TRBV9 and TRBJ2-2, reads DSGVTQTPKHLITATGQRVTLRCSPRSGDLSVYWYQQSLDQGLQFLIQYYNGEERAKGNILERFSAQQFPDLHSELNLSSLELGDSALYFCASRRGETGELFFGEGSRLTVL.

This clonotype was picked up a small number of times. The V call is TRBV7-8, the J call TRBJ2-7; 7 nucleotides agree with TRBD1. Losses at the gene ends were 5 bases for V and 2 bases for J; bases not matched to a gene: 9. Germline CDR1 reads SGHVS; CDR2 reads FQNEAQ. The CDR3 length is 15 residues. CDR3 loop: CASSPYKGAAYEQYF. The CDR3 DNA is TGTGCCAGCAGCCCCTATAAGGGGGCCGCCTACGAGCAGTACTTC.

The J gene is TRBJ1-1, the V gene TRBV7-9; 10 positions match TRBD1. Germline V gene lookup returns CDR1 SEHNR and CDR2 FQNEAQ (reference sequence). Trimming removed 7 bases from V and 3 bases from J; junction bases left unmatched: 8. CDR3 length: 15 amino acids. The CDR3 DNA reads as TGTGCCAGCATCTCACTTGGGACAGGGGACACTGAAGCTTTCTTT. Translated, it gives CASISLGTGDTEAFF.

At least ten counts were recorded for this clonotype. The V call is TRBV10-2, the J call TRBJ2-7; 9 bases fit TRBD1. The V segment lost 6 bases and the J segment 3 bases; nucleotides outside the gene matches: 6. The CDR3 contains 14 residues. Germline assignment: CDR1 WSHSY and CDR2 SAAADI. For the CDR3, the DNA is TGCGCCAGCAGGCTCGGGACAGGGAGCTACGAGCAGTACTTC. It codes for CASRLGTGSYEQYF.

The sample holds a few counts of this clonotype. CDR3 in DNA: TGCGCCAGCAGCCAGATCCCGACAGACAACTATGGCTACACCTTC. Residues: CASSQIPTDNYGYTF. J is TRBJ1-2 and V is TRBV4-1; a weak D match, TRBD1 (5 bases). Germline CDR1 and CDR2: MGHRA and YSYEKL. V was pared by 3 bases and J by 2 bases, with 13 bases between. The CDR3 is made up of 15 amino acids.